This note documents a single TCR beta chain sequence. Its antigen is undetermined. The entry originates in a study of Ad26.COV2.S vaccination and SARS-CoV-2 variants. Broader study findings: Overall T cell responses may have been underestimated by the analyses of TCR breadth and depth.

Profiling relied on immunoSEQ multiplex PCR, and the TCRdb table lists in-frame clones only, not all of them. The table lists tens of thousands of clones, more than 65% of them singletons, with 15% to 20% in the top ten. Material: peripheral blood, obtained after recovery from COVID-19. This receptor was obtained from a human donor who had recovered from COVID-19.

CDR3 sequence reads: CATSRDGGLYEQYF. The CDR3 DNA is TGTGCCACCAGCAGAGATGGGGGACTTTACGAGCAGTACTTC. The chain joins TRBV15 to TRBJ2-7, with D possibly TRBD2 on 6 matching bases. The V end was cut by 0 bases, the J end by 4 bases, with 10 bases between. This CDR3 comprises 14 residues. Germline loops: CDR1 LNHNV, CDR2 YYDKDF (reference sequence). The full variable domain, with the rest looked up from reference TRBV15 and TRBJ2-7, is DAMVIQNPRYQVTQFGKPVTLSCSQTLNHNVMYWYQQKSSQAPKLLFHYYDKDFNNEADTPDNFQSRRPNTSFCFLDIRSPGLGDTAMYLCATSRDGGLYEQYFGPGTRLTVT.